Sequencing of this T cell receptor (beta chain) was carried out in a study of blood T cell repertoires in COVID-19. Study background: COVID-19 samples collected from the United States, Italy and Spain covered acute and convalescent phases.

Produced via immunoSEQ multiplex PCR; TCRdb's table is partial and in-frame only. The table lists about 130,000 clones, 70% to 85% of them singletons. The CDR3 is 12 residues long. Trimming took off 5 bases at V and 4 bases at J, with 6 bases between the two ends. Per germline, CDR1 SGHAT and CDR2 FQNNGV. In assigning cohorts, the study relied on participant-reported clinical history. The sample consisted of PBMCs or T cells enriched from blood (not recorded which). The rearrangement joins TRBV11-2 to TRBJ1-3; D is uncertain. The origin of this receptor is a man aged 45-65 years who had recovered from COVID-19. CDR3: CASSQTGNTIYF. The CDR3 DNA is TGTGCCAGCAGCCAGACAGGAAACACCATATATTTT. The full variable domain, in which reference TRBV11-2 and TRBJ1-3 provide the parts outside the CDR3, is EAGVAQSPRYKIIEKRQSVAFWCNPISGHATLYWYQQILGQGPKLLIQFQNNGVVDDSQLPKDRFSAERLKGVDSTLKIQPAKLEDSAVYLCASSQTGNTIYFGEGSWLTVV.